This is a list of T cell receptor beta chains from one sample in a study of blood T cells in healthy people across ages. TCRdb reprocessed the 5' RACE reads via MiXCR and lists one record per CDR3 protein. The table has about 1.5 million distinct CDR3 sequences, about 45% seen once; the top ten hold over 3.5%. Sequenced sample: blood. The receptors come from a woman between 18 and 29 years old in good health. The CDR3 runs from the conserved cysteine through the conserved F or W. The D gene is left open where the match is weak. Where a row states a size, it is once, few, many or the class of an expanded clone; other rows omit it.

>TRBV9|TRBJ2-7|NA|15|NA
TGTGCCAGCAGCGTAGGGGGGACAAGGGAAGGCGAGCAGTACTTC
CASSVGGTREGEQYF
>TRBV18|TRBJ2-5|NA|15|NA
TGTGCCAGCTCACCCTTGGAAGGGGCCGGAAATGAGCAGTACTTC
CASSPLEGAGNEQYF
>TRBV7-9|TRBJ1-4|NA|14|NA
TGTGCCAGCAGCTTTGACATAGCTAATGAAAAACTGTTTTTT
CASSFDIANEKLFF
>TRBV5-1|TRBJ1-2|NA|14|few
TGCGCCAGCAGCCTGGAGACCTCCACCTATGGCTACACCTTC
CASSLETSTYGYTF
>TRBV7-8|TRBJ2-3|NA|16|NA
TGTGTCAGCAGCTTGGCTAGCGTGGGGCCGACAGATACGCAGTATTTT
CVSSLASVGPTDTQYF
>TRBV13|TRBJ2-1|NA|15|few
TGTGCCAGCAGCTTAACGGGAGAAGGGGACGATGAGCAGTTCTTC
CASSLTGEGDDEQFF
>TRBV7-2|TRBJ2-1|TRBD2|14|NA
TGTGCCAGCAGCTTAGAACTAGCGGGCGGCGAGCAGTTCTTC
CASSLELAGGEQFF
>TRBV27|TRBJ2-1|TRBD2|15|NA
TGTGCCAGCACCAATCTAGCGGGGTTCGACAATGAGCAGTTCTTC
CASTNLAGFDNEQFF
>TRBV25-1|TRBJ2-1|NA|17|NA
TGTGCCAGCAGTGGATTTGCAGTTACCTTCTCCTACAATGAGCAGTTCTTC
CASSGFAVTFSYNEQFF
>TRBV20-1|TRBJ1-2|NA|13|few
TGCAGTGTCGCGTCCAGGCCTAACTATGGCTACACCTTC
CSVASRPNYGYTF
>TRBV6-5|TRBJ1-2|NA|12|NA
TGTGCCAGCACCAGCCCTTTCTATGGCTACACCTTC
CASTSPFYGYTF
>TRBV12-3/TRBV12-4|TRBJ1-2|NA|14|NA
TGTGCCAGCAGCTGGGACTCACGACTGACAGGCAACACCTTC
CASSWDSRLTGNTF
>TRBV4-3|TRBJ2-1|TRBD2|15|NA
TGCGCCAGCAGGCGAGCGGGGTCTCCCTACAATGAGCAGTTCTTC
CASRRAGSPYNEQFF
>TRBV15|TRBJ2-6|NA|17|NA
TGTGCCGCCAGCAGAGTACACGCTGGTTCTGGGGCCAACGTCCTGACTTTC
CAASRVHAGSGANVLTF
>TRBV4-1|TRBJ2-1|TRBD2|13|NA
TGCGCCGCGAGCGGGGGGGCCACCCATGAGCTGTTCTTC
CAASGGATHELFF
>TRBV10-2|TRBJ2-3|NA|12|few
TGCGCCAGCAGTGACGAGGCCGGTGAGCAGTATTTT
CASSDEAGEQYF
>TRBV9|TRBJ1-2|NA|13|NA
TGTGCCAGCAGCGTAGCCAGGAACTATGGCTACACCTTC
CASSVARNYGYTF
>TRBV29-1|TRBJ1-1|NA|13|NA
TGCAGCACCGGAGGGCGGATGAACACTGAAGCTTTCTTT
CSTGGRMNTEAFF
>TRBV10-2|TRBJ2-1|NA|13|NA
TGCGCCAGCAACAAGCTAGCATGTAATGAGCAGTTCTTC
CASNKLACNEQFF
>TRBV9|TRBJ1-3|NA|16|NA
TGTGCCAGCAGCGTCCCCGGTGATTTCTCTGGAAACACCATATATTTT
CASSVPGDFSGNTIYF
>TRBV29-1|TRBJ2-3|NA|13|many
TGCAGCGTTACTAGCCGAATCACAGATACGCAGTATTTT
CSVTSRITDTQYF
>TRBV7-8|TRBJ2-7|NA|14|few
TGTGCCAGCACCAAGTTCGGCACCACGCACGAGCAGTACTTC
CASTKFGTTHEQYF
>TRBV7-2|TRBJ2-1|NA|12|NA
TGTGCCGGCAGCTCTCACCGGGGAGAGCAGTTCTTC
CAGSSHRGEQFF
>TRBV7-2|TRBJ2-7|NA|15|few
TGTGCCAGCAGCTTTTGGGGGGAAGCCCCCTACGAGCAGTACTTC
CASSFWGEAPYEQYF
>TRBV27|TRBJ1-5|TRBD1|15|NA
TGTGCCAGCAAGACGGGACAGGGGCCTAATCAGCCCCAGCATTTT
CASKTGQGPNQPQHF
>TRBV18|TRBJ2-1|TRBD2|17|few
TGTGCCAGCTCACCACTAGCTCCCCAGCGGGGGATCAATGAGCAGTTCTTC
CASSPLAPQRGINEQFF
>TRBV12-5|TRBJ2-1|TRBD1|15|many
TGTGCTAGTGGTTCCGGGACAGGGGCGTACAATGAGCAGTTCTTC
CASGSGTGAYNEQFF
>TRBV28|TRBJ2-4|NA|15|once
TGTGCCAGCAGTCCGGTGGGAGGGGGCAAAAACATTCAGTACTTC
CASSPVGGGKNIQYF
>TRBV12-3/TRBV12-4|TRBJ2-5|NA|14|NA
TGTGCCGTGAGAGGCAGGGAGGCCTACAATGAGCAGTACTTC
CAVRGREAYNEQYF
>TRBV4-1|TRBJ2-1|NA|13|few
TGCGCCAGCAGCCAAGATCATGGGCGGTGGCAGTTCTTC
CASSQDHGRWQFF
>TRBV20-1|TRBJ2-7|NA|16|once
TGCAGTGCTAGAGTAGGGCGGGGGGTCAGGGGGCACGAGCAGTACTTC
CSARVGRGVRGHEQYF
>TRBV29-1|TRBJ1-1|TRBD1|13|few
TGCAGCGTCAGGACAGGGGCCGACCTCGAAGCTTTCTTT
CSVRTGADLEAFF
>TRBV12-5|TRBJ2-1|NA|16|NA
TGTGCTAGTGGCCCGCCCCAGGGGGGCTCCTACAATGAGCAGTTCTTC
CASGPPQGGSYNEQFF
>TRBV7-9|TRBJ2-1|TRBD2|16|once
TGTGCCAGCAGCTTATCTAGCGGGAAGGTCTACAATGAGCAGTTCTTC
CASSLSSGKVYNEQFF
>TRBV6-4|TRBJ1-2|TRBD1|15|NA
TGTGCCAGCAGTGACTGGATGGGACAGAACTATGGCTACACCTTC
CASSDWMGQNYGYTF
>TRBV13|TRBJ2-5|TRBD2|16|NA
TGTGCCAGCAGCTTAGGAAGCGGGAGGGCCTCCAATGAGCAGTACTTC
CASSLGSGRASNEQYF
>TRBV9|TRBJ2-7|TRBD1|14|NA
TGTGCCAGCAGCGCCGGGACAGGGGGCGACGAGCAGTACTTC
CASSAGTGGDEQYF
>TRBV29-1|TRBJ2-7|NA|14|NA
TGCAGCGTTGAAGATAACAGGGTGCGGGGTGAGCAGTACTTC
CSVEDNRVRGEQYF